This TCR beta chain originates from a study of blood T cells in healthy people across ages. There were at least 5.5 micrograms of total RNA extracted from every sample. It was with a sample-barcoded 5' primer and a J-beta primer mix that a second PCR of roughly 7 to 12 cycles was run. Researchers report that each sample yielded at least 2.5 million CDR3-containing paired-end reads. TCRdb passed the 5' RACE reads through MiXCR, listing each CDR3 protein once. In the table there are about 510,000 distinct CDR3 sequences, roughly a quarter of which are singletons. CDR3 length: 14 residues. Germline CDR1 and CDR2: MNHNS and SASEGT. V gave up 11 bases and J gave up 4 bases, with 18 bases separating them. These data are also associated with another study on T cells of mothers and their children. That source adds: With unrelated pairs as the comparison, related mother-child pairs had a slightly higher overlap that was not significant.

Sequenced material: blood. The clonotype comes from a boy aged 2 to 10 in good health. This chain connects TRBV6-1 to TRBJ2-4; possible D gene TRBD2, 6 bases. The CDR3 DNA reads as TGTGCCGGATCTATCGGGACTCCTAAAAACATTCAGTACTTC. It specifies CAGSIGTPKNIQYF.